Listed here are 18 T cell receptor beta chains from one sample, sequenced in a study of blood T cell repertoires in COVID-19 (dated by TCRdb to the early 2020s). Library preparation employed the immunoSEQ multiplex PCR assay. Imported from immuneACCESS, the table was reduced by TCRdb to in-frame sequences with V and J called. These copies leave out some clones; in studies compared against another copy, an unresolved V gene accounts for under half, and the cause of the remainder is not known. A total of 200,000 to 300,000 clones appear in this sample, 84% of them only once. 4% of the sample lies in the top ten. Sequenced sample: peripheral blood. All receptors come from a man aged 45-65 years with acute or convalescent COVID-19.

This sequence joins TRBV9 and TRBJ1-6, with 7 bases fitting TRBD1. Losses at the gene ends were 5 bases for V and 7 bases for J; bases not matched to a gene: 6. Per germline, CDR1 SGDLS and CDR2 YYNGEE. The CDR3 has 14 residues. The CDR3 nucleotides read TGTGCCAGCAGTGAGACAGGGTCGAATTCACCCCTCCACTTT. Protein product: CASSETGSNSPLHF.

This chain uses TRBV7-9 with TRBJ1-1; TRBD1 might be the D (5 bases). From germline, CDR1 is SEHNR and CDR2 FQNEAQ (reference sequence). The CDR3 spans 14 residues. V was trimmed by 3 bases and J by 5 bases, leaving 13 bases between them. For the CDR3, the DNA is TGTGCCAGCAGCTTGGGCAGGGAGGTTACTGAAGCTTTCTTT. The encoded protein is CASSLGREVTEAFF.

This chain uses TRBV7-2 with TRBJ2-7; D gene ambiguous. V was pared by 2 bases and J by 2 bases, with 16 bases between. There are 16 residues in the CDR3. CDR1 and CDR2 (germline): SGHTA, FQGNSA. The CDR3 DNA sequence: TGTGCCAGCAGCTTAACTCTTAGATCCGCTACCTACGAGCAGTACTTC. Its translation is CASSLTLRSATYEQYF.

V is TRBV3-1 (or the pseudogene TRBV3-2) and J is TRBJ2-2; D unclear. The length of the CDR3 is 14 residues. Germline CDR1 LGHDT, CDR2 YNNKEL (reference sequence). With 1 base removed from V and 3 bases from J, the gap between germline ends came to 6 bases. In nucleotides, the CDR3 is TGTGCCAGCAGCCAAGCTCCTGACACCGGGGAGCTGTTTTTT. It yields the protein CASSQAPDTGELFF.

This chain joins TRBV29-1 and TRBJ1-5; 8 bases are a match to TRBD1. The germline V gene encodes CDR1 SQVTM and CDR2 ANQGSEA. J gave up 0 bases and V 4 bases, and 8 bases lay outside the gene matches. The CDR3 covers 16 residues. CDR3 protein: CSVGGTGVYSNQPQHF. CDR3 DNA: TGCAGCGTTGGGGGGACAGGAGTCTATAGCAATCAGCCCCAGCATTTT.

The sample holds one count of this clone. This chain connects TRBV3-1 (or the pseudogene TRBV3-2) to TRBJ2-5; tentatively, D is TRBD1 (5 bases). Trimming pared 4 bases from V and 7 bases from J, leaving 16 bases between. The CDR3 runs 14 residues. Germline lookup yields CDR1 LGHDT and CDR2 YNNKEL (reference sequence). The CDR3 sequence: CASSRSRGVGTQYF. The CDR3 DNA reads TGTGCCAGCAGCCGATCTAGGGGCGTAGGGACCCAGTACTTC.

The V call is TRBV29-1, the J call TRBJ2-2; 8 bases agree with TRBD2. This CDR3 has 12 residues. Trimming took 6 bases from V and 5 from J; bases not matched to a gene: 2. Germline lookup yields CDR1 SQVTM and CDR2 ANQGSEA. The CDR3 sequence is CSVGGETGELFF. The CDR3 region has the DNA TGCAGCGTCGGGGGGGAAACCGGGGAGCTGTTTTTT.

This chain links TRBV30 with TRBJ2-7; TRBD1 matches 7 bases. Trimming removed 4 bases from V and 3 bases from J; junction bases left unmatched: 6. Germline-derived CDR1 and CDR2 are GTSNPN and SVGIG (reference sequence). The CDR3 contains 13 residues. The CDR3 region is CAWNRDRFYEQYF. CDR3 in DNA: TGTGCCTGGAATCGGGACAGATTCTACGAGCAGTACTTC.

This clone occurred a few times. The rearrangement uses TRBV10-2 and TRBJ2-6, with D perhaps TRBD1 (5 bases). The germline V and J ends were trimmed by 4 bases and 1 base, with 8 bases remaining between them. The germline gives CDR1 WSHSY, CDR2 SAAADI. CDR3 length: 15 amino acids. The CDR3 coding sequence is TGCGCCAGCAGTGCTGACAGATCTGGGGCCAACGTCCTGACTTTC. Translated, it gives CASSADRSGANVLTF.

The genes are TRBV12-3 or TRBV12-4 and TRBJ2-5; 7 bases match TRBD1. The V and J ends lost 4 bases and 5 bases, in that order; junction bases with no gene match: 4. This CDR3 has 13 amino acids. CDR3 sequence: CASSSTGIETQYF. CDR3 nucleotides: TGTGCCAGCAGTTCGACAGGGATCGAGACCCAGTACTTC.

The V and J genes are TRBV7-2 and TRBJ1-5; D may be TRBD1 (6 bases). Germline CDR1 reads SGHTA; CDR2 reads FQGNSA. The V gene lost 1 base and the J gene lost 3 bases, with 13 bases spanning the gap. The CDR3 totals 16 residues. The CDR3: CASSLGQAAPNQPQHF. The CDR3 bases are TGTGCCAGCAGCTTAGGACAGGCAGCCCCCAATCAGCCCCAGCATTTT.

V and J are TRBV10-3 and TRBJ2-7; D is possibly TRBD2 (5 bases). V lost 3 bases and J lost 2, with 14 bases in between. The CDR3 runs to 15 residues. Germline V lookup: CDR1 ENHRY, CDR2 SYGVKD. CDR3: CAISDTGITTYEQYF. The CDR3, as DNA: TGTGCCATCAGTGACACCGGGATTACGACCTACGAGCAGTACTTC.

The gene calls are TRBV5-6 and TRBJ2-7; TRBD2 matches 10 bases. The V and J ends lost 0 bases and 4 bases, in that order; junction bases with no gene match: 4. This CDR3 has 15 residues. The V gene's germline CDR1 is SGHDT and CDR2 YYEEEE. The CDR3 sequence: CASSLVPSGGYEQYF. In DNA, the CDR3 is TGTGCCAGCAGCTTGGTGCCTAGCGGGGGATACGAGCAGTACTTC.

The chain links TRBV9 to TRBJ1-6; 7 bases agree with TRBD1. Germline V gene data show CDR1 as SGDLS and CDR2 as YYNGEE. V lost 0 bases and J lost 7; bases outside the gene matches: 4. There are 15 residues in the CDR3. The CDR3 bases are TGTGCCAGCAGCGTAGGAGGGACAGCGAATTCACCCCTCCACTTT. Residues: CASSVGGTANSPLHF.

The J gene is TRBJ1-1, the V gene TRBV6-5; no firm D call. Germline V gives CDR1 MNHEY, CDR2 SVGAGI. With 3 bases removed from V and 7 bases from J, the gap between germline ends came to 6 bases. There are 11 residues in the CDR3. CDR3 protein: CASSYRFEAFF. The CDR3 bases are TGTGCCAGCAGTTATCGGTTTGAAGCTTTCTTT.

This chain links TRBV30 with TRBJ2-5, with a tentative D call TRBD2 (5 bases). From germline, CDR1 is GTSNPN and CDR2 SVGIG (reference sequence). The CDR3 runs 13 residues. Trimming took 1 base from V and 2 from J, leaving 8 bases between them. The CDR3 nucleotides are TGTGCCTGGAGTGCGGGGAGTCAAGAGACCCAGTACTTC. This sequence encodes CAWSAGSQETQYF. The full variable domain, with the rest looked up from reference TRBV30 and TRBJ2-5, is SQTIHQWPATLVQPVGSPLSLECTVEGTSNPNLYWYRQAAGRGLQLLFYSVGIGQISSEVPQNLSASRPQDRQFILSSKKLLLSDSGFYLCAWSAGSQETQYFGPGTRLLVL.

V gene TRBV9 combines with J gene TRBJ2-1; TRBD2 matches 8 bases. The length of the CDR3 is 15 residues. With 4 bases clipped from V and 7 bases from J, the junction kept 10 bases outside the gene matches. Germline CDR1 is SGDLS and CDR2 is YYNGEE. The CDR3 sequence is CASSSLAGQANEQFF. The CDR3, as DNA: TGTGCCAGCAGCTCATTAGCGGGGCAGGCGAATGAGCAGTTCTTC.

The rearrangement joins TRBV7-8 to TRBJ1-5; no clear D. Trimming removed 2 bases at V and 0 bases at J, with 11 bases between. The CDR3 spans 16 residues. Germline lookup yields CDR1 SGHVS and CDR2 FQNEAQ. The chain's CDR3 is CASSLYLQYSNQPQHF. CDR3 in DNA: TGTGCCAGCAGCTTATATTTGCAGTATAGCAATCAGCCCCAGCATTTT.